This T cell receptor beta chain was captured by sequencing in a study of blood T cell repertoires in COVID-19. Study in general: COVID-19 samples collected from the United States, Italy and Spain covered acute and convalescent phases. Nucleic acid was either cDNA or gDNA, and it came from T cells, B-cell-depleted T cells, or PBMCs.

Seattle's cohort entered during active infection and was followed longitudinally. Germline V gene lookup returns CDR1 MDHEN and CDR2 SYDVKM. The CDR3 loop spans 13 amino acids. V was shortened by 9 bases and J by 3 bases, with 11 bases between the two germline ends. Original methodology: Amplification of reference gene primers was used by the study to estimate nucleated cell counts. Sequencing used immunoSEQ multiplex PCR; TCRdb keeps in-frame clones, though not all of them. V, J and clone size are taken as reported in that table, and D and trimming were inferred from the DNA itself. Among 330,000 or so clones, about nine tenths were seen once, and the ten largest hold roughly 8.9%.

This chain joins TRBV28 and TRBJ2-2; TRBD1 might be the D (6 bases). This receptor was taken from a man aged 25-45 years with COVID-19, enrolled during active disease. Sequencing used peripheral blood. Written as DNA, the CDR3 is TGTGCCAGTAAAGGGGGTTACACCGGGGAGCTGTTTTTT. Amino acids: CASKGGYTGELFF. Full variable domain (rest looked up from reference TRBV28 and TRBJ2-2): DVKVTQSSRYLVKRTGEKVFLECVQDMDHENMFWYRQDPGLGLRLIYFSYDVKMKEKGDIPEGYSVSREKKERFSLILESASTNQTSMYLCASKGGYTGELFFGEGSRLTVL.